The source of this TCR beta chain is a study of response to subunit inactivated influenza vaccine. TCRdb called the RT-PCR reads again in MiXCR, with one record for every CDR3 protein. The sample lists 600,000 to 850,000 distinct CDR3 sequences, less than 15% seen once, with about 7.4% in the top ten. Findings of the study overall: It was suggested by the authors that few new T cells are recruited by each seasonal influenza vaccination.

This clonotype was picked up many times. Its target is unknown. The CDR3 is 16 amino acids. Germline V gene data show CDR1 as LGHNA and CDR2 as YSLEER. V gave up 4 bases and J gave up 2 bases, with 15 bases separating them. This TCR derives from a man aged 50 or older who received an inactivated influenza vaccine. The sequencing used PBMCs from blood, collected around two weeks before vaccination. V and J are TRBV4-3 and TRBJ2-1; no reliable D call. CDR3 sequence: CASSPRAEIAYNEQFF. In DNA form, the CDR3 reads TGCGCCAGCAGCCCCCGGGCGGAGATTGCCTACAATGAGCAGTTCTTC.